This T cell receptor (beta chain) was recovered during a study of shared clonotypes between healthy human individuals. Libraries were prepared by immunoSEQ multiplex PCR; TCRdb keeps only in-frame clonotypes and omits some of them. The sample has approximately 1,000,000 clones; 77% are singletons. Germline loops: CDR1 SGHDT, CDR2 YYEEEE. The CDR3 loop spans 14 amino acids. V dropped 6 bases and J dropped 3; count of bases not matched to a gene: 5. Sample: memory CD4+ T cells from PBMCs. Subset described: CD45RA-negative fraction. The V and J genes are TRBV5-6 and TRBJ2-3, with TRBD1 matching 9 bases. This clonotype was obtained from a man aged 18 to 35 in good health. Some clones in this sample may be carry-over from other donors' samples. The CDR3 DNA is TGTGCCAGCAACCCTGGACAGGGGACAGATACGCAGTATTTT. Translation: CASNPGQGTDTQYF.